This T cell receptor (beta chain) was found in a study of blood T cell repertoires in COVID-19. Turning to the study itself: Samples came from the United States, Italy and Spain, spanning acute and convalescent COVID-19. From T cells, B-cell-depleted T cells, or PBMCs came the material, which was cDNA or gDNA.

Study processing details: Nucleated cell counts were estimated from reference gene primer amplification. Using immunoSEQ multiplex PCR, the repertoire was profiled, and TCRdb retains in-frame clones only, with some absent. V and J calls and clone size are given by that table; D and trimming were obtained from the DNA. The sample shows approximately 230,000 clones, approximately 84% of them seen only once. The V end lost 4 bases, the J end lost 7 bases, and 21 bases lay between the germline ends. The CDR3 spans 16 residues. Germline assignment: CDR1 SGHNT and CDR2 YYREEE (reference sequence). In its sample, this clone was seen a few times.

This clonotype was sampled from a man aged 35 to 55 who had recovered from COVID-19. The sample comprised PBMCs or T cells enriched from blood (not recorded which). The chain joins TRBV5-4 to TRBJ1-3; maybe TRBD1 (6 bases). CDR3: CASSSSRGFSGNTIYF. The DNA of the CDR3 is TGTGCCAGCAGCAGCTCCAGGGGATTTAGTGGGAACACCATATATTTT.